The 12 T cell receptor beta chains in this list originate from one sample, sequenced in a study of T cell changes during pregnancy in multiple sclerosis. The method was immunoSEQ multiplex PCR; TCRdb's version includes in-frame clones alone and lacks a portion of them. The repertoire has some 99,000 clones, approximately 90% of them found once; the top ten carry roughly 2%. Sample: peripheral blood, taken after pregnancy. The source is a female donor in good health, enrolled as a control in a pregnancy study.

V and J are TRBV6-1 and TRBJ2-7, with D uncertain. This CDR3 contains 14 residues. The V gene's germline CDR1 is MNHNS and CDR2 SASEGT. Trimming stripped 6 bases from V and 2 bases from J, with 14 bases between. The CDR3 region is CASRTASSPYEQYF. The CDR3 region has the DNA TGTGCCAGCAGGACGGCTAGTAGTCCCTACGAGCAGTACTTC.

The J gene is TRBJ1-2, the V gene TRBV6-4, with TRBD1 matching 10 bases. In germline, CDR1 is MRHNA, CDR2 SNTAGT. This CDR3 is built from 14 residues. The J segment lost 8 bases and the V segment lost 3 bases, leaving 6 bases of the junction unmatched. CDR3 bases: TGTGCCAGCAGTGAGACAGGGGGCGTTCAGGGCTACACCTTC. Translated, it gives CASSETGGVQGYTF.

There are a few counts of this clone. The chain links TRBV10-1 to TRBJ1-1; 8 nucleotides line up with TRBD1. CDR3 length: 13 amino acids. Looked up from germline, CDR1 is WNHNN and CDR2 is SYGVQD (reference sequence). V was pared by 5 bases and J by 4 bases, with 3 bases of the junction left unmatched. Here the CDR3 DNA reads TGCGCCAGCAGTCCGACAGGGGTCACTGAAGCTTTCTTT. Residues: CASSPTGVTEAFF.

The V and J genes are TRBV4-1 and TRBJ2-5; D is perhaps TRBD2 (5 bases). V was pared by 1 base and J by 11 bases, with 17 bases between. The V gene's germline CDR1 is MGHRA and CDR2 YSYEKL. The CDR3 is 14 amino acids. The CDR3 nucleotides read TGCGCCAGCAGCCAAGTTTTGGCCGGGTGGGAGCAGTACTTC. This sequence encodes CASSQVLAGWEQYF.

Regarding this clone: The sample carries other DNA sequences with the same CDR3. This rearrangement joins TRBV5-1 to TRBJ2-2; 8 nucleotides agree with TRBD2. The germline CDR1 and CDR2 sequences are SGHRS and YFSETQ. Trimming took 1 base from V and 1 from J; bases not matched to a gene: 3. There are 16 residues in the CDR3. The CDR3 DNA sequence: TGCGCCAGCAGCTTGTCCAGCGGGAGGAACACCGGGGAGCTGTTTTTT. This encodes CASSLSSGRNTGELFF.

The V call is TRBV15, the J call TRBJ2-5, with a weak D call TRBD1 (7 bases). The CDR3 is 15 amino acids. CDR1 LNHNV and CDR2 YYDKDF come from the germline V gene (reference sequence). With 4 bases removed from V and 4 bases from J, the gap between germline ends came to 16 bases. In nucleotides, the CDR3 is TGTGCCACCAGCATAGGAGGGGGCTCAGGAGAGACCCAGTACTTC. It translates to CATSIGGGSGETQYF.

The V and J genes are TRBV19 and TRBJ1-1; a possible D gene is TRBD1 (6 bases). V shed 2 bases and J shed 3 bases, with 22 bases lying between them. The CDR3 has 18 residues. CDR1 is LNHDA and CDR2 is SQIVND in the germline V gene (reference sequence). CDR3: CASSIRSRGGPSYTEAFF. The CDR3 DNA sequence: TGTGCCAGTAGTATAAGGAGTAGGGGGGGGCCCTCTTACACTGAAGCTTTCTTT.

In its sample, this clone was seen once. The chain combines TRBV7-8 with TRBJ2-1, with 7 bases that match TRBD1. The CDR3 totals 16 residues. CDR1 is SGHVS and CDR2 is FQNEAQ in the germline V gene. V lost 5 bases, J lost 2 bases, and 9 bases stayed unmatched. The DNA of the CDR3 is TGTGCCAGCAGCCCAAAAACAGGGGATCCCTACAATGAGCAGTTCTTC. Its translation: CASSPKTGDPYNEQFF.

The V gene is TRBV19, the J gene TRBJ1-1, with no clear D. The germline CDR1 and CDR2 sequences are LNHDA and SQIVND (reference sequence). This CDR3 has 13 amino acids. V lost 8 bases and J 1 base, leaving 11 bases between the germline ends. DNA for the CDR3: TGTGCCAGTTCCCTTCTCGGGAACACTGAAGCTTTCTTT. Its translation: CASSLLGNTEAFF.

The CDR3 bases are TGTGCCAGCAGTTACTCGGGACAGCAGAACACTGAAGCTTTCTTT. Amino acid sequence: CASSYSGQQNTEAFF. The V and J genes are TRBV6-5 and TRBJ1-1; 7 positions agree with TRBD1. CDR1 and CDR2 from the germline V gene are MNHEY and SVGAGI. V was pared by 0 bases and J by 1 base, with 2 bases of the junction left unmatched. The CDR3 length is 15 residues.

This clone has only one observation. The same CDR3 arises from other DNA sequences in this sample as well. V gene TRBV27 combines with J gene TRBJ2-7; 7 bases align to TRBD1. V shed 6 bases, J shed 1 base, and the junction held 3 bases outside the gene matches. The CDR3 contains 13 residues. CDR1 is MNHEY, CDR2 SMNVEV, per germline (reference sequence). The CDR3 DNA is TGTGCCAGCAGCTTGACAGGGTCCTACGAGCAGTACTTC. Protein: CASSLTGSYEQYF.

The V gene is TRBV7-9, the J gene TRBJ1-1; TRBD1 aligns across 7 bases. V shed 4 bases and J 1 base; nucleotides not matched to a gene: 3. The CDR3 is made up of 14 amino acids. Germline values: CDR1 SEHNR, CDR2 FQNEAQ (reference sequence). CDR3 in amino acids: CASSYDRANTEAFF. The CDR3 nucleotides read TGTGCCAGCAGCTACGACAGGGCGAACACTGAAGCTTTCTTT.